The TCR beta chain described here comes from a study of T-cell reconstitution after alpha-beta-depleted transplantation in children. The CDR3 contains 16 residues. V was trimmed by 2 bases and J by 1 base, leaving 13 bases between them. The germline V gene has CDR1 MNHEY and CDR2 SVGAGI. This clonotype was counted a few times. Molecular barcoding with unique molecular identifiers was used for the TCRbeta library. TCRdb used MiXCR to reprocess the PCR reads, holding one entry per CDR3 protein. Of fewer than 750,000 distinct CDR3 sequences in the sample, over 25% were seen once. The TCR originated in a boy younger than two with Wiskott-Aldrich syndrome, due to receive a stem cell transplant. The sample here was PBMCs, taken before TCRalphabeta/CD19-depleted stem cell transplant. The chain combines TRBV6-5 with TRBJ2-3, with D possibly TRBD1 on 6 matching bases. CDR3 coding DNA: TGTGCCAGCAGTTACATCTCAGGGGCCCGCACAGATACGCAGTATTTT. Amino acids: CASSYISGARTDTQYF.